Below, 19 T cell receptor beta chains from the same sample are listed, as sequenced in a study of blood T cells in healthy people across ages. Primers used in a second PCR of roughly 7 to 12 cycles were a sample-barcoded 5' primer and a J-beta primer mix. From the 5' RACE reads, TCRdb called clonotypes with MiXCR, one entry per CDR3 protein. The sample has fewer than 2 million distinct CDR3 sequences; roughly 43% are singletons. The sample taken for sequencing was blood. The source of these receptors is a human donor in good health.

This chain joins TRBV7-9 and TRBJ2-1; D is possibly TRBD1 (6 bases). Germline values: CDR1 SEHNR, CDR2 FQNEAQ (reference sequence). The CDR3 extends over 16 amino acids. Trimming left V 5 bases short and J 6 bases short, with 20 bases between. The CDR3 here is CASSAQGSLLRNEQFF. CDR3 DNA sequence: TGTGCCAGCAGCGCACAGGGTTCACTGTTGCGCAATGAGCAGTTCTTC.

The chain carries TRBV5-1 and TRBJ2-1, with D possibly matching TRBD2 (5 bases). The CDR3 loop spans 15 amino acids. Germline CDR1 and CDR2: SGHRS and YFSETQ. The germline V and J ends were trimmed by 1 base and 4 bases, with 12 bases remaining between them. The CDR3 loop reads CASSLRGDLYNEQFF. The DNA of the CDR3 is TGCGCCAGCAGCTTGCGGGGTGACCTTTACAATGAGCAGTTCTTC.

The gene calls are TRBV28 and TRBJ1-2, with a possible D match to TRBD1 (5 bases). This CDR3 contains 16 residues. CDR1 is MDHEN and CDR2 is SYDVKM in the germline V gene. Trimming took off 7 bases at V and 4 bases at J, with 22 bases between the two ends. This chain's CDR3 is CASKAAGKRGVYGYTF. The CDR3, as DNA: TGTGCCAGCAAGGCGGCAGGCAAACGAGGGGTCTATGGCTACACCTTC.

This clonotype was counted at least ten times. The chain employs TRBV29-1 and TRBJ2-3; no definite D call. With 6 bases removed from V and 1 base from J, the gap between germline ends came to 14 bases. CDR1 and CDR2 from the germline V gene are SQVTM and ANQGSEA. The CDR3 has 14 amino acids. The CDR3 protein is CSVVRASGTDTQYF. CDR3 DNA: TGCAGCGTCGTTAGGGCTAGTGGCACAGATACGCAGTATTTT.

V is TRBV3-1 and J is TRBJ2-4, with a possible D match to TRBD1 (5 bases). The germline CDR1 and CDR2 sequences are LGHDT and YNNKEL (reference sequence). CDR3 length: 16 amino acids. Deletions cut 0 bases from V and 6 bases from J, with 15 bases between. CDR3 protein: CASSQEADRVSNIQYF. The CDR3 nucleotides read TGTGCCAGCAGCCAAGAAGCCGACAGAGTCTCAAACATTCAGTACTTC.

This chain links TRBV5-6 with TRBJ2-5; the D is unclear. V gave up 0 bases and J gave up 13 bases, with 13 bases separating them. Germline assignment: CDR1 SGHDT and CDR2 YYEEEE. There are 12 residues in the CDR3. CDR3 loop: CASSLGCNVWYF. As DNA, the CDR3 is TGTGCCAGCAGCTTGGGTTGTAACGTTTGGTACTTC.

This clonotype has only one observation. The chain uses TRBV6-2 or TRBV6-3 and TRBJ1-1, with 9 bases fitting TRBD1. Trimming took 4 bases from V and 3 from J; bases not matched to a gene: 9. The CDR3 covers 16 residues. Per the germline V gene, CDR1 is MNHEY and CDR2 is SVGEGT. The CDR3 coding sequence is TGTGCCAGCAGTTCCAACGGGACAGGGTACTACACTGAAGCTTTCTTT. It yields the protein CASSSNGTGYYTEAFF.

V and J are TRBV20-1 and TRBJ1-2; D is ambiguous. V lost 0 bases to trimming and J lost 0 bases, with 14 bases between them. The CDR3 has 16 amino acids. CDR1 and CDR2 (germline): DFQATT, SNEGSKA (reference sequence). DNA for the CDR3: TGCAGTGCTAGAGACATATATGGGGATACTAACTATGGCTACACCTTC. This gives the protein CSARDIYGDTNYGYTF.

The count of this clonotype is one. This chain connects TRBV15 to TRBJ2-3; D unresolved. The CDR3 spans 14 residues. The germline V gene encodes CDR1 LNHNV and CDR2 YYDKDF (reference sequence). The V end was cut by 9 bases, the J end by 2 bases, with 15 bases between. The CDR3 protein is CATRVGMNTDTQYF. For the CDR3, the DNA is TGTGCCACGAGAGTAGGGATGAACACAGATACGCAGTATTTT.

In DNA form, the CDR3 reads TGCAGTGCTCTAACCCTGGACAGGGAGGAGACCCAGTACTTC. This gives the protein CSALTLDREETQYF. This sequence joins TRBV20-1 and TRBJ2-4; 8 positions match TRBD1. Judging by the DNA end, TRBJ2-5 fits better; the J call may be wrong. Looked up from germline, CDR1 is DFQATT and CDR2 is SNEGSKA (reference sequence). The CDR3 has 14 amino acids.

This chain links TRBV5-1 with TRBJ2-2; a weak D match, TRBD2 (5 bases). Germline assignment: CDR1 SGHRS and CDR2 YFSETQ. Trimming removed 1 base at V and 13 bases at J, with 14 bases between. The CDR3 is 13 residues long. The CDR3 here is CASSLSGLSSLFF. The CDR3 DNA follows: TGCGCCAGCAGCTTGAGCGGCCTCTCTTCGCTGTTTTTT.

As to this clonotype: Just one base apart from a much larger clone, this may be a read error. The chain is built from TRBV29-1 and TRBJ1-2; D is uncertain. The germline V gene has CDR1 SQVTM and CDR2 ANQGSEA. V was clipped by 4 bases and J by 2 bases, with 11 bases between them. The CDR3 runs to 13 residues. CDR3 nucleotides: TGCAGCGTTGGAATCCGGCCAAACTATGGCTACACCTTC. Protein sequence: CSVGIRPNYGYTF.

With regard to this clonotype: The junction departs from germline at one end; a sequencing error may be responsible. The chain uses TRBV28 and TRBJ1-5, with D possibly TRBD1 on 5 matching bases. CDR1 is MDHEN and CDR2 is SYDVKM in the germline V gene. The CDR3 consists of 16 residues. The CDR3 DNA sequence: TGTGCCGGCAGCCTCAAGGTAGGGGCCGTCCGAGTGACCCAGCATTTT. Its protein product is CAGSLKVGAVRVTQHF.

The rearrangement joins TRBV7-2 to TRBJ2-7; D is unclear. The CDR3 has 15 amino acids. The V gene lost 2 bases and the J gene lost 0 bases, with 11 bases spanning the gap. Per germline, CDR1 SGHTA and CDR2 FQGNSA. The CDR3 loop reads CASSLSKESSYEQYF. The CDR3 bases are TGTGCCAGCAGCTTAAGCAAGGAAAGCTCCTACGAGCAGTACTTC.

This chain connects TRBV5-1 to TRBJ2-5; TRBD1 matches at 7 bases. CDR1 and CDR2 from the germline V gene are SGHRS and YFSETQ. Germline trimming cut 4 bases from V and 7 bases from J; bases unmatched to any gene: 13. The CDR3 has 15 residues. In nucleotides, the CDR3 is TGCGCCAGCAGCATAACGACAGGGAGTAGGGGGACCCAGTACTTC. This gives the protein CASSITTGSRGTQYF.

Comments on this clonotype: At one of its ends the junction is not consistent with the germline gene, which may arise from a read error. The chain links TRBV6-1 to TRBJ1-5; TRBD1 might be the D (6 bases). The CDR3 is 17 amino acids. Germline CDR1 reads MNHNS; CDR2 reads SASEGT. The CDR3 DNA sequence: TGTGCCGGCAGTCCTGGATCAAGGACAGCTAGCAATCAGCCCCAGCATTTT. It encodes CAGSPGSRTASNQPQHF.

A few counts support this clonotype. J is TRBJ2-1 and V is TRBV4-3; 14 positions match TRBD2. Germline assignment: CDR1 LGHNA and CDR2 YSLEER. The V and J ends lost 6 bases and 9 bases, in that order; junction bases with no gene match: 7. This CDR3 has 15 amino acids. Written as DNA, the CDR3 is TGCGCCAGCAGTCTGGGACTAGCGGGGGTGAGTGAGCAGTTCTTC. Protein: CASSLGLAGVSEQFF.

This clonotype was detected only a few times. CDR3 DNA sequence: TGCAGCGCCACCGACCACAGGGATCGGGGCTACACCTTC. Translating it yields CSATDHRDRGYTF. The chain uses TRBV29-1 and TRBJ1-2; D might be TRBD1 (6 bases). The CDR3 totals 13 residues. Germline V gene lookup returns CDR1 SQVTM and CDR2 ANQGSEA. Between the trimmed V and J ends, which lost 7 bases and 8 bases, there was a span of 20 bases.

This sequence joins TRBV5-6 and TRBJ2-1, with D unclear. The germline CDR1 and CDR2 sequences are SGHDT and YYEEEE. V was shortened by 0 bases and J by 11 bases, with 12 bases between the two germline ends. This CDR3 has 13 amino acids. CDR3 in amino acids: CASSLEQIDKQFF. The CDR3 region has the DNA TGTGCCAGCAGCTTGGAGCAGATTGATAAGCAGTTCTTC. Full variable domain (remainder filled in from reference TRBV5-6 and TRBJ2-1): DAGVTQSPTHLIKTRGQQVTLRCSPKSGHDTVSWYQQALGQGPQFIFQYYEEEERQRGNFPDRFSGHQFPNYSSELNVNALLLGDSALYLCASSLEQIDKQFFGPGTRLTVL.